This T cell receptor (beta chain) appears in the sequencing data of a study of OX40 agonist ivuxolimab in advanced cancers. There are 17 residues in the CDR3. Germline assignment: CDR1 MNHEY and CDR2 SMNVEV (reference sequence). After removal of 0 bases from V and 4 bases from J, the junction contained 7 bases not matched to a gene. The protocol was immunoSEQ multiplex PCR, while the TCRdb copy is restricted to in-frame clones and leaves out a portion. Here the sample spans over 45,000 clones, about 94% being singletons. The receptor was derived from an adult with an advanced solid tumor such as melanoma, head and neck, liver or kidney cancer. The sequencing used CD4+ or CD8+ T cells sorted from blood, collected in a trial of the OX40 agonist ivuxolimab. The chain uses TRBV27 and TRBJ2-1; 9 nucleotides agree with TRBD2. The chain's CDR3 is CASSLSSSGIGYNEQFF. The CDR3 DNA reads TGTGCCAGCAGTTTATCTTCTAGCGGGATAGGGTACAATGAGCAGTTCTTC.